These 12 T cell receptor beta chains were sequenced from one sample in a study of cytomegalovirus exposure and HLA in healthy donors. Sequenced by immunoSEQ multiplex PCR; TCRdb stores in-frame clones only, minus some. The table includes some 140,000 clones, roughly 89% detected once. The sample taken for sequencing was PBMCs. The receptors derive from a young woman in good health and CMV-seropositive.

A single count supports this clone. The V call is TRBV5-6, the J call TRBJ2-7, with 10 bases that match TRBD1. Germline trimming cut 4 bases from V and 7 bases from J; bases unmatched to any gene: 8. The germline V gene encodes CDR1 SGHDT and CDR2 YYEEEE. This CDR3 comprises 14 residues. The CDR3 coding sequence is TGTGCCAGCAGCCCCGGGACAGGGGTAGGTGAGCAGTACTTC. Its protein product is CASSPGTGVGEQYF.

The chain couples TRBV19 to TRBJ1-5; 12 nucleotides line up with TRBD1. This CDR3 has 16 amino acids. The germline gives CDR1 LNHDA, CDR2 SQIVND (reference sequence). The J segment lost 4 bases and the V segment lost 5 bases, leaving 6 bases of the junction unmatched. The CDR3 sequence is CASSFGTGGGNQPQHF. The CDR3 DNA reads TGTGCCAGTAGTTTCGGGACAGGGGGCGGTAATCAGCCCCAGCATTTT.

This chain links TRBV11-2 with TRBJ2-4, with TRBD2 identical over 12 bases. The germline V gene has CDR1 SGHAT and CDR2 FQNNGV. The CDR3 is 16 residues long. Unmatched junction bases numbered 6, after V lost 2 bases and J lost 7 bases. The CDR3 reads CASSLRLAGGPNIQYF. The CDR3 DNA sequence: TGTGCCAGCAGCTTAAGGCTAGCGGGGGGGCCGAACATTCAGTACTTC.

This clone was detected once. The CDR3, as DNA: TGTGCCAGCAGCCCGCGGGACGGCGCCGCCAGGAACACTGAAGCTTTCTTT. Residues: CASSPRDGAARNTEAFF. The rearrangement joins TRBV11-2 to TRBJ1-1, with TRBD1 as a possible D gene (5 bases). CDR3 size: 17 residues. Looked up from germline, CDR1 is SGHAT and CDR2 is FQNNGV. Trimming took off 5 bases at V and 1 base at J, with 20 bases between the two ends.

V usage is TRBV6-5 and J usage is TRBJ1-3; D may be TRBD1 (5 bases). The CDR3 is 16 amino acids. CDR1 MNHEY and CDR2 SVGAGI come from the germline V gene. The V end was cut by 4 bases, the J end by 4 bases, with 17 bases between. The CDR3 spells CASSSQGDSRGNTIYF. CDR3 DNA: TGTGCCAGCAGTTCCCAGGGTGACTCGCGGGGAAACACCATATATTTT.

The chain links TRBV30 to TRBJ2-2, with a tentative D call TRBD1 (6 bases). The germline gives CDR1 GTSNPN, CDR2 SVGIG (reference sequence). This CDR3 has 14 residues. The V end lost 3 bases, the J end lost 6 bases, and 14 bases lay between the germline ends. The CDR3 reads CAWRAYQGSGELFF. The CDR3 region has the DNA TGTGCCTGGAGGGCTTATCAGGGGTCCGGGGAGCTGTTTTTT.

The V call is TRBV6-6, the J call TRBJ1-1; no reliable D call. V was shortened by 6 bases and J by 7 bases, with 15 bases between the two germline ends. The CDR3 has 13 amino acids. Germline CDR1 is MNHNY and CDR2 is SVGAGI (reference sequence). In DNA form, the CDR3 reads TGTGCCAGCAGGCCGAACTTGGGCCGTGAAGCTTTCTTT. Amino acid sequence: CASRPNLGREAFF.

The chain combines TRBV7-9 with TRBJ1-3, with 8 bases matching TRBD1. CDR1 is SEHNR, CDR2 FQNEAQ, per germline (reference sequence). Unmatched junction bases numbered 7, after V lost 5 bases and J lost 7 bases. The CDR3 is 14 amino acids. CDR3 in DNA: TGTGCCAGCAGCACAAGGGACAGGAGGAACACCATATATTTT. This sequence encodes CASSTRDRRNTIYF.

Only one count was recorded for this clone. This chain joins TRBV5-1 and TRBJ2-7, with a weak D call TRBD2 (5 bases). V gave up 0 bases and J gave up 3 bases, with 10 bases separating them. CDR1 is SGHRS and CDR2 is YFSETQ in the germline V gene. CDR3 length: 14 amino acids. The CDR3 loop is CASSLAGISYEQYF. The CDR3 bases are TGCGCCAGCAGCTTGGCGGGAATTAGCTACGAGCAGTACTTC.

This clone showed up just once. The chain uses TRBV25-1 and TRBJ2-7; possibly TRBD1 for D (6 bases). This CDR3 comprises 14 residues. V gave up 8 bases and J gave up 6 bases, with 20 bases separating them. The germline gives CDR1 MGHDK, CDR2 SYGVNS. The DNA for the CDR3 is TGTGCCAGCCTGGGCCAGGGGTATTCGGGCGAGCAGTACTTC. This encodes CASLGQGYSGEQYF.

The CDR3: CATSRGQNTEAFF. As DNA, the CDR3 is TGTGCCACCAGCAGAGGACAGAACACTGAAGCTTTCTTT. The rearrangement uses TRBV15 and TRBJ1-1, with no clear D. Germline CDR1 reads LNHNV; CDR2 reads YYDKDF (reference sequence). V was cut by 1 base and J by 1 base, with 4 bases left in between. The CDR3 has 13 amino acids.

The V call is TRBV4-2, the J call TRBJ2-3; D perhaps matches TRBD1 (6 bases). The V gene lost 4 bases and the J gene lost 1 base, with 12 bases spanning the gap. This CDR3 spans 15 amino acids. Per germline, CDR1 LGHNA and CDR2 YNFKEQ. CDR3 DNA sequence: TGTGCCAGCAGCCCAGGGGTGGCTGGCACAGATACGCAGTATTTT. Its protein is CASSPGVAGTDTQYF.